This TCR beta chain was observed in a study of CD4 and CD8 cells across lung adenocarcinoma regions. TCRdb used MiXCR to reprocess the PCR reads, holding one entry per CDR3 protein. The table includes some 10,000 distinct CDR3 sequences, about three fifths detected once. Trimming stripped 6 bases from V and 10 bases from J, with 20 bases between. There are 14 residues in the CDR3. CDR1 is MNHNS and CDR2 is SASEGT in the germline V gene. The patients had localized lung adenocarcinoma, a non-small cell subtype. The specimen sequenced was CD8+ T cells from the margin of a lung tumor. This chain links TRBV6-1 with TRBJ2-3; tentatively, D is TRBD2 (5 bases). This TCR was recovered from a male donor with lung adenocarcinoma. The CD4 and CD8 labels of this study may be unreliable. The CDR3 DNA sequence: TGTGCCAGCAGAAGGACTGTGAGGACCGATGCGCAGTATTTT. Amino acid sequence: CASRRTVRTDAQYF.